These T cell receptor beta chains were read from a single sample in a study of response to subunit inactivated influenza vaccine. One entry per CDR3 protein, called by TCRdb with MiXCR from the RT-PCR reads. The data hold roughly 620,000 distinct CDR3 sequences, with over 9% observed a single time. This sample was shared with a second study, whose subject was T cells expressing NK-cell markers.

This sample comprised PBMCs from blood, obtained on the day of vaccination. The receptors stem from a man between 50 and 59 years old who received an inactivated influenza vaccine. CDR3s include the opening cysteine and the closing phenylalanine or tryptophan. Fields, in order: clone size, V gene, D gene, J gene, CDR3 DNA, CDR3 protein. D genes are given only for firm matches. For some rows the clone size is stated as once, few or many, or as a class when expanded; others skip it.

>NA|TRBV7-3|NA|TRBJ2-1
TGTGCCAGCAGCTTACTCCGAAACCCGACGGGATACAATGAGCAGTTCTTC
CASSLLRNPTGYNEQFF
>NA|TRBV20-1|NA|TRBJ1-2
TGCAGTGCTAGTAGCCCAATCTTGAGTAGGGCCTATGGCTACACCTTC
CSASSPILSRAYGYTF
>few|TRBV5-1|NA|TRBJ1-1
TGCGCCAGCAGTAATTGGGCTGAAGCTTTCTTT
CASSNWAEAFF
>NA|TRBV4-2|NA|TRBJ2-3
TGTGCCAGCAGCCAAGATGGAGGACAGTTAGGCACAGATACGCAGTATTTT
CASSQDGGQLGTDTQYF
>NA|TRBV19|NA|TRBJ2-4
TGTGCCAGTAGTATAGGGGGGGCAGGAGGCCCCAAAAACATTCAGTACTTC
CASSIGGAGGPKNIQYF
>few|TRBV10-3|TRBD1|TRBJ2-6
TGTGCCATCAGTGAGGGACAGGGATTCACTGGGGCCAACGTCCTGACTTTC
CAISEGQGFTGANVLTF
>NA|TRBV6-1|NA|TRBJ2-2
TGTGCCAGCAACTTGGGGGGGGCGCGTCTCCAAACCGGGGAGCTGTTTTTT
CASNLGGARLQTGELFF
>NA|TRBV6-2/TRBV6-3|NA|TRBJ2-7
TGTGCCAGCAGTTATAGGGACGTCCGGGGCTACGAGCAGTACTTC
CASSYRDVRGYEQYF
>NA|TRBV5-1|NA|TRBJ2-1
TGCGCCAGCGCAGGGAGTACCTCCTACAATGAGCAGTTCTTC
CASAGSTSYNEQFF
>NA|TRBV12-3/TRBV12-4|TRBD1|TRBJ2-7
TGTGCCAGCAGTTTTTACAGGGGGGAAGAGCAGTACTTC
CASSFYRGEEQYF
>few|TRBV19|NA|TRBJ2-1
TGTGCCAGTAGTATCGACGCCAGCTCCTACAATGAGCAGTTCTTC
CASSIDASSYNEQFF
>few|TRBV28|TRBD2|TRBJ2-3
TGTGCCAGCACCCTGCGACTAGCGGGGGGGCCTCGCACAGATACGCAGTATTTT
CASTLRLAGGPRTDTQYF
>few|TRBV12-3/TRBV12-4|NA|TRBJ2-2
TGTGCCAGCACCCCGCCCGTCGGGGGCCCCAACACCGGGGAGCTGTTTTTT
CASTPPVGGPNTGELFF
>few|TRBV24-1|NA|TRBJ1-2
TGTGCCACCAGTGATTGGGCTAACTATGGCTACACCTTC
CATSDWANYGYTF
>NA|TRBV5-1|TRBD1|TRBJ2-1
TGCGCCAGCAGCGAAAGGACCGGGACAGGGTCTTATGAGCAGTTCTTC
CASSERTGTGSYEQFF
>NA|TRBV28|NA|TRBJ2-1
TGTGCCAGCCGGGGGACCCGGTGGAATGAGCAGTTCTTC
CASRGTRWNEQFF
>NA|TRBV3-1|TRBD1|TRBJ1-5
TGTGCCAGCAGCCAAGATCCGACAGGGTTCGGCAATCAGCCCCAGCATTTT
CASSQDPTGFGNQPQHF
>NA|TRBV15|TRBD1|TRBJ1-4
TGTGCCACCAGCAGAGACAGGGGGCATGGAGAAAAACTGTTTTTT
CATSRDRGHGEKLFF
>few|TRBV4-2|NA|TRBJ2-7
TGTGCCAGCAGCCAAGATAAACTTTACGAGCAGTACTTC
CASSQDKLYEQYF
>many|TRBV24-1|NA|TRBJ2-7
TGTGCCACCAGTGAGGGTGTGGCGGACAGTCTCTACGAGCAGTACTTC
CATSEGVADSLYEQYF
>few|TRBV29-1|TRBD2|TRBJ2-5
TGCAGCGCAGACGACGGGGGGGAACACCAAGAGACCCAGTACTTC
CSADDGGEHQETQYF
>few|TRBV5-1|TRBD1|TRBJ2-7
TGCGCCAGCAGCTCGACGATAGGACAGGGGAAAGGCTACGAGCAGTACTTC
CASSSTIGQGKGYEQYF
>NA|TRBV3-1|TRBD2|TRBJ2-7
TGTGCCAGCAGCCAAGCGGGGGGTACCGAGCAGTACTTC
CASSQAGGTEQYF
>NA|TRBV4-1|TRBD1|TRBJ2-5
TGCGCCAGCAGCCAAAGACAGGGGTGGTCAGAGACCCAGTACTTC
CASSQRQGWSETQYF
>few|TRBV4-1|NA|TRBJ1-6
TGCGCCAGCAGCCAACGGGGACACCTGCGATCGGAGGCCCTCCACTTT
CASSQRGHLRSEALHF
>few|TRBV7-8|TRBD1|TRBJ2-5
TGTGCCAGCAGCTGGAGCCTCCGGGACAGGGTAGTAGAGACCCAGTACTTC
CASSWSLRDRVVETQYF
>NA|TRBV24-1|NA|TRBJ1-1
TGTGCCACCAGTGAACCAGGTAGCACTGAAGCTTTCTTT
CATSEPGSTEAFF
>NA|TRBV6-2/TRBV6-3|NA|TRBJ2-2
TGTGCCAGCAGTTACCGAATTGGCGGGGAGCTGTTTTTT
CASSYRIGGELFF
>NA|TRBV10-3|NA|TRBJ1-1
TGTGCCATCAGTGTAGAGGGAACTGAAGCTTTCTTT
CAISVEGTEAFF
>many|TRBV28|TRBD1|TRBJ2-5
TGTGCCAGCAGTTCACTGGACAGGGGGGGGCAAGAGACCCAGTACTTC
CASSSLDRGGQETQYF
>NA|TRBV7-9|TRBD1|TRBJ1-4
TGTGCCAGCAGCTCTTACAGGGGGTTAGCAACTAATGAAAAACTGTTTTTT
CASSSYRGLATNEKLFF
>NA|TRBV7-9|TRBD1|TRBJ2-3
TGTGCCAGCAGCGCCCTCGGGACAGATTTCACAGATACGCAGTATTTT
CASSALGTDFTDTQYF
>NA|TRBV9|TRBD1|TRBJ2-7
TGTGCCAGCAGCGCAAGACAGGGGGCGGTCTACGAGCAGTACTTC
CASSARQGAVYEQYF
>few|TRBV20-1|TRBD1|TRBJ2-3
TGCAGTGCTAGAACAGGGGTCACAGATACGCAGTATTTT
CSARTGVTDTQYF
>few|TRBV5-1|TRBD1|TRBJ1-4
TGCGCCAGCAGCGCCGGGATAACAGGGGGCGCGTCCGAAAAACTGTTTTTT
CASSAGITGGASEKLFF
>NA|TRBV3-1|TRBD2|TRBJ2-1
TGTGCCAGCAGCCAGGGAGGGTGGACTAGCGGCAACTACAATGAGCAGTTCTTC
CASSQGGWTSGNYNEQFF
>few|TRBV12-3/TRBV12-4|NA|TRBJ1-5
TGTGCCAGCACTATGGCGGGGGGTTCGAATCAGCCCCAGCATTTT
CASTMAGGSNQPQHF
>NA|TRBV24-1|NA|TRBJ2-1
TGTGCCACCAGTGATTTGCTCGAGCAGTTCTTC
CATSDLLEQFF
>NA|TRBV6-5|NA|TRBJ2-5
TGTGCCAGCAGTTCCAGGACTATCCGAGAGACCCAGTACTTC
CASSSRTIRETQYF
>many|TRBV7-8|TRBD1|TRBJ2-3
TGTGCCAGCAGCTTAGTGGGGACAGGGACAGATACGCAGTATTTT
CASSLVGTGTDTQYF
>NA|TRBV3-1|NA|TRBJ2-5
TGTGCCAGCAGCCTCCCGGGACACCTAGCCCGAGAGACCCAGTACTTC
CASSLPGHLARETQYF
>few|TRBV10-3|NA|TRBJ2-5
TGTGCCATCCGAGGTACAGGGCCGGGAGAGACCCAGTACTTC
CAIRGTGPGETQYF
>few|TRBV12-5|TRBD2|TRBJ2-3
TGTGCTAGTGGTCTCGGGACTAGCGGGGGGGAGGCAGATACGCAGTATTTT
CASGLGTSGGEADTQYF
>NA|TRBV12-3/TRBV12-4|TRBD1|TRBJ1-4
TGTGCCAGCAGTGAGGGCGGGACAGATAATGAAAAACTGTTTTTT
CASSEGGTDNEKLFF
>many|TRBV14|NA|TRBJ1-4
TGTGCCAGCAGCGCTCACTACGAGGAAAAACTGTTTTTT
CASSAHYEEKLFF
>few|TRBV28|NA|TRBJ1-5
TGTGCCAGCAGTTTAGTGGACAGAAATCAGCCCCAGCATTTT
CASSLVDRNQPQHF
>NA|TRBV28|TRBD1|TRBJ1-5
TGTGCCAGCCACAGGGGATCGGGCAATCAGCCCCAGCATTTT
CASHRGSGNQPQHF
>NA|TRBV11-2|NA|TRBJ2-5
TGTGCCAGCAGCTGGCAGGGGAGTAGGAAGACCCAGTACTTC
CASSWQGSRKTQYF
>many|TRBV5-1|NA|TRBJ2-7
TGCGCCAGCAGCCCGGGACATGGTTACGAGCAGTACTTC
CASSPGHGYEQYF
>many|TRBV5-1|TRBD2|TRBJ2-3
TGCGCCAGCATGGTTATGACTAGCGGAGATACGCAGTATTTT
CASMVMTSGDTQYF
>many|TRBV12-3/TRBV12-4|TRBD1|TRBJ2-1
TGTGCCAGCAGCCGACAGGGGGCGAATAGCGACAATGAGCAGTTCTTC
CASSRQGANSDNEQFF